This T cell receptor (beta chain) was found in a study of T-cell memory formation after mild COVID-19. On the study more broadly: Clusters were largely donor specific.

The CDR3 is 17 amino acids. V was clipped by 4 bases and J by 7 bases; unmatched bases: 9. CDR1 is MNHEY, CDR2 SMNVEV, per germline (reference sequence). TCRdb processed the 5' RACE reads anew with MiXCR; each CDR3 protein has one entry. The sample gives around 200,000 distinct CDR3 sequences, 18% of which show up once; 3.9% is in the top ten. Notes on the study in general: Clones which contracted sat mainly in CM and EM if CD4+, and in EMRA if CD8+. Clones shrinking between day 15 and 85 showed a balanced CD4/CD8 split, and those that grew later tilted toward CD4+. Some clones that responded were present in memory (sampled pre-infection), which suggests cross-reactive memory joined.

This clonotype was detected ten times or more. Its cognate antigen is unknown. The source of this sequence is a man younger than 35 who had mild COVID-19 (a few samples of this study predate the infection). Cell type and time point are not known. This chain links TRBV27 with TRBJ2-3; 15 nucleotides match TRBD2. Sequencing was carried out using PBMCs or a T cell subset sorted from them (not recorded which). For the CDR3, the DNA is TGTGCCAGCAGTTCCCCTTGGACTAGCGGGGGGGGTTATACGCAGTATTTT. As protein: CASSSPWTSGGGYTQYF.